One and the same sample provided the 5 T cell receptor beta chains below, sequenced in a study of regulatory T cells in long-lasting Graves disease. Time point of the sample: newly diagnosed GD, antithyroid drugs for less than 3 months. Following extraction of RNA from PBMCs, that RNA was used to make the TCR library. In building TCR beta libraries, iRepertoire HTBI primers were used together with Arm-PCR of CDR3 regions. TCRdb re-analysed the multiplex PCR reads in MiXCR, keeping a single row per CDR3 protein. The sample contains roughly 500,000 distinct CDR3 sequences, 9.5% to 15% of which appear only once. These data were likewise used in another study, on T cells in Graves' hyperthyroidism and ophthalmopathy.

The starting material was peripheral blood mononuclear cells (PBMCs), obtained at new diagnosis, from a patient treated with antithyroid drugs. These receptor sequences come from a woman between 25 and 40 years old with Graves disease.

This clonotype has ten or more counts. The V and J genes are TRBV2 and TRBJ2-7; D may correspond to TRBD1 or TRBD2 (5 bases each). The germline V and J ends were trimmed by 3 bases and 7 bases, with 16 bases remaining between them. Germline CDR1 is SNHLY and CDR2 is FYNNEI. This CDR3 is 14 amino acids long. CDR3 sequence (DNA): TGTGCCAGCAGTGAGCGAGGGGACCCGGGGGAGCAGTACTTC. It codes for CASSERGDPGEQYF.

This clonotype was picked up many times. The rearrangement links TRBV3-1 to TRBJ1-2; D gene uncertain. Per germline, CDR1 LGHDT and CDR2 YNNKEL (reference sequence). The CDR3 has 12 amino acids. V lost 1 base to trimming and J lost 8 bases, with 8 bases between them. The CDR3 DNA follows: TGTGCCAGCAGCCAAGTTCTGGGGGGCTACACCTTC. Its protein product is CASSQVLGGYTF.

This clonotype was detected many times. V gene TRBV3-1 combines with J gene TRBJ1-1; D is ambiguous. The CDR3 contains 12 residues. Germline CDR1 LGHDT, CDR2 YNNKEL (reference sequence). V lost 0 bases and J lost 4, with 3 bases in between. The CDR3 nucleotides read TGTGCCAGCAGCCAAGAGAGCACTGAAGCTTTCTTT. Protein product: CASSQESTEAFF.

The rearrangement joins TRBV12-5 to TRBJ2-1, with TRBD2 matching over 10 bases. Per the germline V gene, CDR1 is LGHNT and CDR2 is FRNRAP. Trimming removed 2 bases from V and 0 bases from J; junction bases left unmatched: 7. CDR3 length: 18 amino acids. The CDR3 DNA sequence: TGTGCTAGTGGTTTGAGTAGCGGGGGGTATCTCTCCTACAATGAGCAGTTCTTC. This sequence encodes CASGLSSGGYLSYNEQFF.

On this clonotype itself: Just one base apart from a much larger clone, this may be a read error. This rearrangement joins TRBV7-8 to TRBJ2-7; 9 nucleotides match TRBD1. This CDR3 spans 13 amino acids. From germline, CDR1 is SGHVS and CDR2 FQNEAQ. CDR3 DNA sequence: TGTCCCAGCAGCTTACGGACCGCCGGGACAGGGCACTTC. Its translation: CPSSLRTAGTGHF.